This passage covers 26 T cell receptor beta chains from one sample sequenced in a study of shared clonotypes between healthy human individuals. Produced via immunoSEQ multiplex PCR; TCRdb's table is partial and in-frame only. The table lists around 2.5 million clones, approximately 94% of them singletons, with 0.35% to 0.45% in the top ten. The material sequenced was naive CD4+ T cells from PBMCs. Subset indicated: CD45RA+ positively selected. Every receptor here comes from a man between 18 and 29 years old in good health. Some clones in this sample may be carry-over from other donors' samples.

The chain's CDR3 is CASSDKLINQPQHF. DNA for the CDR3: TGTGCCAGCAGTGATAAACTAATCAATCAGCCCCAGCATTTT. The genes are TRBV2 and TRBJ1-5; D not resolved. Germline V gives CDR1 SNHLY, CDR2 FYNNEI. CDR3 length: 14 amino acids. V shed 3 bases and J shed 3 bases, with 9 bases lying between them.

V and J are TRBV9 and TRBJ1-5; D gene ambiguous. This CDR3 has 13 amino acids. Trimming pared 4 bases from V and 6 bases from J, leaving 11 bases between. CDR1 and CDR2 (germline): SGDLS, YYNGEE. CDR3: CASSPKEGQPQHF. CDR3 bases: TGTGCCAGCAGCCCGAAGGAAGGTCAGCCCCAGCATTTT.

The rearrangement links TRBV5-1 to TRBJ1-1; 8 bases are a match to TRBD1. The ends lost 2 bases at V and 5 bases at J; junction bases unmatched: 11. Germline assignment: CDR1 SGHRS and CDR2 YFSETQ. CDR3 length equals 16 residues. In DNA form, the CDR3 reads TGCGCCAGCAGCTTTACAGGGGGATCCCTTGGTACTGAAGCTTTCTTT. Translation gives CASSFTGGSLGTEAFF.

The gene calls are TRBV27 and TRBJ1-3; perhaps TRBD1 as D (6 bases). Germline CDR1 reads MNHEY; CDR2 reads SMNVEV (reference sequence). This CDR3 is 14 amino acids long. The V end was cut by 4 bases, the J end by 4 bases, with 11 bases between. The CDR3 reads CASSSHREGNTIYF. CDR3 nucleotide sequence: TGTGCCAGCAGTTCCCACAGGGAAGGAAACACCATATATTTT.

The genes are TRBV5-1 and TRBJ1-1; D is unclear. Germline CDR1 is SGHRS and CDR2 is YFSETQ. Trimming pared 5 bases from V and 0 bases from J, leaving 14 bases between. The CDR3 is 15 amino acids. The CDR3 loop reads CASRHNVELNTEAFF. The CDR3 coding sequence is TGCGCCAGCAGGCATAACGTTGAATTGAACACTGAAGCTTTCTTT.

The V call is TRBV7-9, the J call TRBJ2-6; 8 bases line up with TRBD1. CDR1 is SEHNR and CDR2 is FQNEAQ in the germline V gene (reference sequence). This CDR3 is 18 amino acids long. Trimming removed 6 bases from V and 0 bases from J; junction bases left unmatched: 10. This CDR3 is CASSPRQGKASGANVLTF. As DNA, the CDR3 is TGTGCCAGCAGTCCTCGACAGGGGAAGGCCTCTGGGGCCAACGTCCTGACTTTC.

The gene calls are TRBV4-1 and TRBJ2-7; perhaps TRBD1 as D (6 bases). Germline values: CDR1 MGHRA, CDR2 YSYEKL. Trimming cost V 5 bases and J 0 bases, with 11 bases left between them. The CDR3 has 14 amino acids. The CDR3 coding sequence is TGCGCCAGCAGCGAGAGACAGGCCTCCTACGAGCAGTACTTC. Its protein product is CASSERQASYEQYF.

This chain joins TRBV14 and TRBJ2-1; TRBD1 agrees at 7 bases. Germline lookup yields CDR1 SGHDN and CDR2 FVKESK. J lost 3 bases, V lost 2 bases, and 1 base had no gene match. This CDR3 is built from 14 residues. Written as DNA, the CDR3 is TGTGCCAGCAGCCAAAACAGGGGCTACAATGAGCAGTTCTTC. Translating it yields CASSQNRGYNEQFF.

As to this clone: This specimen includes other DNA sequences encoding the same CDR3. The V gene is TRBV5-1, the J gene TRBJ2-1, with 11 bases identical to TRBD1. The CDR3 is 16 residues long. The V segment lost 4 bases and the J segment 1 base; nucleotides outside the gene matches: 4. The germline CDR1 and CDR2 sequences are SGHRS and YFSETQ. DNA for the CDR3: TGCGCCAGCAGCGACGGGACAGGGGGGTCCTACAATGAGCAGTTCTTC. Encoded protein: CASSDGTGGSYNEQFF.

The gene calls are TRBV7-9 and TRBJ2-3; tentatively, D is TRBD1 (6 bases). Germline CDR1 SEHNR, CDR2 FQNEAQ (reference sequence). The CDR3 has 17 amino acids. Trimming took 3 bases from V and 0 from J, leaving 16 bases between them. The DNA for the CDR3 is TGTGCCAGCAGCTTGGTCACAGGGTGGACTAGCACAGATACGCAGTATTTT. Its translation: CASSLVTGWTSTDTQYF.

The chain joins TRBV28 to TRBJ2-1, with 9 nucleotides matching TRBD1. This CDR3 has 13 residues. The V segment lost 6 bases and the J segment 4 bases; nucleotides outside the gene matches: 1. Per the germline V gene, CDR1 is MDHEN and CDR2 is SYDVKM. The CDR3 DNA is TGTGCCAGCAGACAGGGGGCTTACAATGAGCAGTTCTTC. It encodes CASRQGAYNEQFF.

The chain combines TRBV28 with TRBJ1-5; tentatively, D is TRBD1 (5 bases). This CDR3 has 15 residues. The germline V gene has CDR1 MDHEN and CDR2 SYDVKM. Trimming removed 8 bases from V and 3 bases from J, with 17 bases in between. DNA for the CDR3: TGTGCCAGCGTAGGGCGTGGGGGTGACAATCAGCCCCAGCATTTT. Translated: CASVGRGGDNQPQHF.

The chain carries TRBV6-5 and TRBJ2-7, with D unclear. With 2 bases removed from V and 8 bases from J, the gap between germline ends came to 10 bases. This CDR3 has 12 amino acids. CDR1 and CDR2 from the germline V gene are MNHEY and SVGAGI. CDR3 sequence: CASSYGMWQQYF. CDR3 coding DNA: TGTGCCAGCAGTTACGGGATGTGGCAGCAGTACTTC.

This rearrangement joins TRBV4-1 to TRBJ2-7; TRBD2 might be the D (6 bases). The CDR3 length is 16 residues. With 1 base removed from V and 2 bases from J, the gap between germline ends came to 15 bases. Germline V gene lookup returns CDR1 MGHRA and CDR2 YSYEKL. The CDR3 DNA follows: TGCGCCAGCAGCCAAGGGACGCGGGGTATAACCTACGAGCAGTACTTC. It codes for CASSQGTRGITYEQYF.

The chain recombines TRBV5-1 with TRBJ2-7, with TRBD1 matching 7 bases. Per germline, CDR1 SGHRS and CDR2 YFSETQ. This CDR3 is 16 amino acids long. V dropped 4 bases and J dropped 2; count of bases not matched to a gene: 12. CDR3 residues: CASSPTGPGAAYEQYF. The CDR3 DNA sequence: TGCGCCAGCAGCCCGACAGGGCCAGGAGCCGCCTACGAGCAGTACTTC.

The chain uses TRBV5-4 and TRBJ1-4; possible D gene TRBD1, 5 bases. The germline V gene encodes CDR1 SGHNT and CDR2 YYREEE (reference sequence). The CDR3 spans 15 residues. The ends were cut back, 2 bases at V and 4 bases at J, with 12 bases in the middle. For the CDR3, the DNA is TGTGCCAGCAGCTTAGGGACGGCCCGTAATGAAAAACTGTTTTTT. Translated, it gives CASSLGTARNEKLFF.

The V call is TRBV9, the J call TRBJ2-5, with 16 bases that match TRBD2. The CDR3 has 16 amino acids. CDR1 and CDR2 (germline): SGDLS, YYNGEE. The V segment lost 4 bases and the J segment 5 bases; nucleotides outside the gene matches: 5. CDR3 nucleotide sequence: TGTGCCAGCAGCTCTCAGGGACTAGCGGGAGGGGAGACCCAGTACTTC. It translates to CASSSQGLAGGETQYF.

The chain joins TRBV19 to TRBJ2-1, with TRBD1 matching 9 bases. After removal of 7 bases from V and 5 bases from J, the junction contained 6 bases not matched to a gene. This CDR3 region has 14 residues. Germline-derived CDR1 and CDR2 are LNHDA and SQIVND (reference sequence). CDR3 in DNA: TGTGCCAGTATGGGCGGGACAGGGCACAATGAGCAGTTCTTC. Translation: CASMGGTGHNEQFF.

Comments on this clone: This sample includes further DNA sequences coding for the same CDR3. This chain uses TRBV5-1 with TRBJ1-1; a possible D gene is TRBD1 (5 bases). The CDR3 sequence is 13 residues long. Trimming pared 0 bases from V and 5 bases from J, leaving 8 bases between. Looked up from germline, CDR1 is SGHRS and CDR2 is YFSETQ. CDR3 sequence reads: CASSLEEGTEAFF. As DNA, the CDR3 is TGCGCCAGCAGCTTGGAGGAGGGGACTGAAGCTTTCTTT.

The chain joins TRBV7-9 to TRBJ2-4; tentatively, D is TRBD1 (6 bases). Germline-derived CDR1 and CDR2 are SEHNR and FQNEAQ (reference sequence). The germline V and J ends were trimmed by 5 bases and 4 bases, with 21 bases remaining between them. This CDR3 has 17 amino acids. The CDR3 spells CASSPPGNRVAKNIQYF. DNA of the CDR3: TGTGCCAGCAGCCCACCCGGGAACAGGGTAGCGAAAAACATTCAGTACTTC.

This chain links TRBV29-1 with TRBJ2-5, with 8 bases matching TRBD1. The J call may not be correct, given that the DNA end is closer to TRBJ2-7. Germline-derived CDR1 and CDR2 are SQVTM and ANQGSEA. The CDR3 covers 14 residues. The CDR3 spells CSAAARTGSSEQYF. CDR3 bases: TGCAGCGCCGCAGCTCGGACAGGGTCAAGCGAGCAGTACTTC.

CDR3 sequence (DNA): TGTGCCAGCAGCCTGGACTATGCTAGCGGGAGGAGCTACAATGAGCAGTTCTTC. Residues: CASSLDYASGRSYNEQFF. The chain has TRBV9 and TRBJ2-1; TRBD2 matches 11 bases. V lost 4 bases to trimming and J lost 3 bases; unmatched junction nucleotides: 12. In germline, CDR1 is SGDLS, CDR2 YYNGEE. The CDR3 consists of 18 residues.

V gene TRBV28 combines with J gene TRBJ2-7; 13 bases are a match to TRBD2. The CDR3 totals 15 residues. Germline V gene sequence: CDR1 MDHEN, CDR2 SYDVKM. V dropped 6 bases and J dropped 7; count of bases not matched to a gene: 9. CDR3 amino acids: CASSTGLAGLFEQYF. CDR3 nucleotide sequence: TGTGCCAGCAGCACGGGACTAGCGGGACTATTTGAGCAGTACTTC.

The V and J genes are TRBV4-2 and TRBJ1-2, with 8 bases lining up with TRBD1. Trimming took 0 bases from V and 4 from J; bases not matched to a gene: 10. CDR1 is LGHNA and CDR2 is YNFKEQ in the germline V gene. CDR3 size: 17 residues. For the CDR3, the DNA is TGTGCCAGCAGCCAAGAGACTACAGGGGGTTATGGCTATGGCTACACCTTC. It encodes CASSQETTGGYGYGYTF.

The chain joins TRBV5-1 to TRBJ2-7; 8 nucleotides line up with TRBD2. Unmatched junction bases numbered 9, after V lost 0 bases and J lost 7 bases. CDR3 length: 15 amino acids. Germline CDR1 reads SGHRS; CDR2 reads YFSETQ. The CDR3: CASSLEPGGPKEQYF. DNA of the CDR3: TGCGCCAGCAGCTTGGAACCGGGAGGGCCGAAAGAGCAGTACTTC.

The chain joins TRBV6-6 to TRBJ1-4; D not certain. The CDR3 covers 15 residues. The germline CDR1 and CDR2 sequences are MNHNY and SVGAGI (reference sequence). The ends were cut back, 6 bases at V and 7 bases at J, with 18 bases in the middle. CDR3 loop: CASSSGDGGGEKLFF. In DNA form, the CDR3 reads TGTGCCAGCAGCAGCGGGGATGGAGGCGGTGAAAAACTGTTTTTT.